This entry describes one T cell receptor (beta chain). The sample belongs to a study of cytomegalovirus exposure and HLA in healthy donors. Deletions cut 2 bases from V and 4 bases from J, with 12 bases between. CDR3 size: 14 residues. Germline V lookup: CDR1 GTSNPN, CDR2 SVGIG (reference sequence). 60 Vbeta and 13 Jbeta primers were used in PCR. Libraries were prepared by immunoSEQ multiplex PCR; TCRdb keeps only in-frame clonotypes and omits some of them. The repertoire consists of about 130,000 clones, with around 75% occurring once and the leading ten covering more than 2.5%. V usage is TRBV30 and J usage is TRBJ2-1; TRBD2 is a possible D gene (6 bases). The receptor was isolated from a woman between 50 and 59 years old in good health and CMV-seronegative. Sequenced: PBMCs. CDR3 DNA sequence: TGTGCCTGGAGTTTGGCTAGCGCTTACAATGAGCAGTTCTTC. Protein product: CAWSLASAYNEQFF.